Below are 17 T cell receptor beta chains sequenced from a single sample in a study of T cell changes during pregnancy in multiple sclerosis. Produced via immunoSEQ multiplex PCR; TCRdb's table is partial and in-frame only. The sample consists of 30,000 to 50,000 clones, about 91% of them appearing once. The sequencing used CD4+ T cells from peripheral blood mononuclear cells, collected in the third trimester of pregnancy. The source is a female donor with multiple sclerosis, enrolled in a pregnancy study.

The chain recombines TRBV29-1 with TRBJ2-3; the D is unclear. In germline, CDR1 is SQVTM, CDR2 ANQGSEA. Trimming took 4 bases from V and 6 from J, leaving 8 bases between them. The CDR3 sequence is 11 residues long. CDR3: CSVATLDTQYF. In DNA form, the CDR3 reads TGCAGCGTTGCTACTTTGGATACGCAGTATTTT.

The chain has TRBV19 and TRBJ1-5, with a weak D call TRBD1 (6 bases). Germline loops: CDR1 LNHDA, CDR2 SQIVND (reference sequence). The CDR3 has 14 amino acids. V was pared by 3 bases and J by 4 bases, with 10 bases between. CDR3 nucleotides: TGTGCCAGTAGTATCTTACAGGGTAATCAGCCCCAGCATTTT. Translation gives CASSILQGNQPQHF.

The chain has TRBV28 and TRBJ2-2; D is perhaps TRBD2 (6 bases). Trimming shortened V by 2 bases and J by 0 bases, and 13 bases separated the two germline ends. Germline V CDR1 and CDR2: MDHEN, SYDVKM. The CDR3 runs to 17 residues. DNA of the CDR3: TGTGCCAGCAGTTTAGGGTGGGGACTTGCGAACACCGGGGAGCTGTTTTTT. This sequence encodes CASSLGWGLANTGELFF. Together with reference TRBV28 and TRBJ2-2, the CDR3 gives the full variable domain: DVKVTQSSRYLVKRTGEKVFLECVQDMDHENMFWYRQDPGLGLRLIYFSYDVKMKEKGDIPEGYSVSREKKERFSLILESASTNQTSMYLCASSLGWGLANTGELFFGEGSRLTVL.

The J gene is TRBJ2-5, the V gene TRBV7-2; TRBD2 agrees at 10 bases. The CDR3 is 17 residues long. Germline V lookup: CDR1 SGHTA, CDR2 FQGNSA. V lost 3 bases to trimming and J lost 5 bases; unmatched junction nucleotides: 12. This CDR3 is CASSLNLAGDNAETQYF. The DNA of the CDR3 is TGTGCCAGCAGCTTGAACCTAGCGGGAGATAATGCGGAGACCCAGTACTTC.

The chain joins TRBV6-1 to TRBJ1-5; D call uncertain. CDR1 is MNHNS, CDR2 SASEGT, per germline. Trimming removed 2 bases from V and 7 bases from J, with 9 bases in between. The CDR3 has 13 amino acids. CDR3 in amino acids: CASSEREMQPQHF. For the CDR3, the DNA is TGTGCCAGCAGTGAAAGAGAGATGCAGCCCCAGCATTTT.

The chain employs TRBV25-1 and TRBJ1-6; D not resolved. CDR3 length: 13 amino acids. Trimming took off 9 bases at V and 4 bases at J, with 10 bases between the two ends. The germline V gene encodes CDR1 MGHDK and CDR2 SYGVNS. Here the CDR3 reads CASTARYNSPLHF. CDR3 DNA: TGTGCCAGTACCGCGCGATATAATTCACCCCTCCACTTT.

The rearrangement uses TRBV6-6 and TRBJ1-4; perhaps TRBD1 as D (5 bases). Trimming left V 8 bases short and J 7 bases short, with 14 bases between. CDR1 MNHNY and CDR2 SVGAGI come from the germline V gene (reference sequence). The CDR3 spans 13 residues. Here the CDR3 DNA reads TGTGCCAGCTCTCGTTTGGGGGGTGAAAAACTGTTTTTT. This translates into CASSRLGGEKLFF.

This chain links TRBV7-9 with TRBJ1-1; D remains ambiguous. This CDR3 has 13 amino acids. Germline CDR1 SEHNR, CDR2 FQNEAQ (reference sequence). Trimming removed 0 bases from V and 11 bases from J, with 13 bases in between. The CDR3 DNA reads TGTGCCAGCAGCTTAGCAGCTCCAGGTCGGGCTTTCTTT. It yields the protein CASSLAAPGRAFF.

Comment on this clone: The sample has other DNA sequences that encode this CDR3 too. V gene TRBV30 combines with J gene TRBJ2-3; unclear D gene. V was clipped by 3 bases and J by 5 bases, with 3 bases between them. The CDR3 covers 10 residues. Germline CDR1 is GTSNPN and CDR2 is SVGIG (reference sequence). Here the CDR3 DNA reads TGTGCCTGGAGCCAAGATACGCAGTATTTT. As protein: CAWSQDTQYF.

The chain recombines TRBV10-3 with TRBJ1-5; 8 bases agree with TRBD1. The CDR3 runs 17 residues. The trim removed 0 bases at V and 3 bases at J, leaving 7 bases unmatched. The germline V gene has CDR1 ENHRY and CDR2 SYGVKD. This CDR3 is CAISESYGQGVNQPQHF. DNA of the CDR3: TGTGCCATCAGTGAGTCGTATGGACAGGGCGTCAATCAGCCCCAGCATTTT.

This sequence joins TRBV29-1 and TRBJ2-5, with no clear D. The CDR3 runs 11 residues. From germline, CDR1 is SQVTM and CDR2 ANQGSEA. Trimming removed 5 bases from V and 1 base from J, with 5 bases in between. CDR3 residues: CSVFLQETQYF. The CDR3, as DNA: TGCAGCGTTTTTCTCCAAGAGACCCAGTACTTC. Drawing the rest from reference TRBV29-1 and TRBJ2-5, the complete variable domain is SAVISQKPSRDICQRGTSLTIQCQVDSQVTMMFWYRQQPGQSLTLIATANQGSEATYESGFVIDKFPISRPNLTFSTLTVSNMSPEDSSIYLCSVFLQETQYFGPGTRLLVL.

The chain carries TRBV6-5 and TRBJ1-2, with TRBD1 identical over 10 bases. The V segment lost 10 bases and the J segment 8 bases; nucleotides outside the gene matches: 13. The CDR3 covers 14 residues. Germline loops: CDR1 MNHEY, CDR2 SVGAGI. The CDR3 DNA reads TGTGCCACCAAGACAGGGGGCCCTCTGGACGGCTACACCTTC. Translating gives CATKTGGPLDGYTF.

The genes are TRBV28 and TRBJ2-1; 7 nucleotides align to TRBD1. With 5 bases clipped from V and 6 bases from J, the junction kept 7 bases outside the gene matches. Germline CDR1 is MDHEN and CDR2 is SYDVKM. The CDR3 loop spans 14 amino acids. CDR3 sequence (DNA): TGTGCCAGCAGTCCCTCCGACAGGGTCAATGAGCAGTTCTTC. Translating it yields CASSPSDRVNEQFF.

V gene TRBV6-5 combines with J gene TRBJ2-7, with D possibly TRBD2 on 6 matching bases. The CDR3 totals 15 residues. CDR1 is MNHEY and CDR2 is SVGAGI in the germline V gene. The V gene lost 6 bases and the J gene lost 0 bases, with 15 bases spanning the gap. The CDR3 is CASRGLAGPSYEQYF. CDR3 nucleotide sequence: TGTGCCAGCAGGGGACTGGCAGGTCCCTCCTACGAGCAGTACTTC.

The V call is TRBV30, the J call TRBJ1-1; D is uncertain. With 8 bases removed from V and 6 bases from J, the gap between germline ends came to 16 bases. Germline values: CDR1 GTSNPN, CDR2 SVGIG (reference sequence). The CDR3 contains 12 residues. CDR3 sequence: CAARGSRAEAFF. CDR3 coding DNA: TGTGCCGCCCGAGGGAGCAGAGCTGAAGCTTTCTTT.

This clone was detected only once. The chain is built from TRBV12-2 and TRBJ2-7; TRBD2, the D gene given by the table, was not confirmed from the DNA. TRBV12-2 is a listed pseudogene. This CDR3 comprises 14 residues. The chain's CDR3 is CASRSRDYPYEQYF. Here the CDR3 DNA reads TGTGCAAGTCGCTCAAGGGACTACCCCTACGAGCAGTACTTC.

The CDR3 DNA reads as TGTGCCAGCAGCTTGAGCAGCGGGAGCTCCTACGAGCAGTACTTC. The encoded protein is CASSLSSGSSYEQYF. This chain uses TRBV5-4 with TRBJ2-7; 8 nucleotides line up with TRBD2. The V segment lost 1 base and the J segment 0 bases; nucleotides outside the gene matches: 3. In germline, CDR1 is SGHNT, CDR2 YYREEE (reference sequence). This CDR3 spans 15 amino acids.